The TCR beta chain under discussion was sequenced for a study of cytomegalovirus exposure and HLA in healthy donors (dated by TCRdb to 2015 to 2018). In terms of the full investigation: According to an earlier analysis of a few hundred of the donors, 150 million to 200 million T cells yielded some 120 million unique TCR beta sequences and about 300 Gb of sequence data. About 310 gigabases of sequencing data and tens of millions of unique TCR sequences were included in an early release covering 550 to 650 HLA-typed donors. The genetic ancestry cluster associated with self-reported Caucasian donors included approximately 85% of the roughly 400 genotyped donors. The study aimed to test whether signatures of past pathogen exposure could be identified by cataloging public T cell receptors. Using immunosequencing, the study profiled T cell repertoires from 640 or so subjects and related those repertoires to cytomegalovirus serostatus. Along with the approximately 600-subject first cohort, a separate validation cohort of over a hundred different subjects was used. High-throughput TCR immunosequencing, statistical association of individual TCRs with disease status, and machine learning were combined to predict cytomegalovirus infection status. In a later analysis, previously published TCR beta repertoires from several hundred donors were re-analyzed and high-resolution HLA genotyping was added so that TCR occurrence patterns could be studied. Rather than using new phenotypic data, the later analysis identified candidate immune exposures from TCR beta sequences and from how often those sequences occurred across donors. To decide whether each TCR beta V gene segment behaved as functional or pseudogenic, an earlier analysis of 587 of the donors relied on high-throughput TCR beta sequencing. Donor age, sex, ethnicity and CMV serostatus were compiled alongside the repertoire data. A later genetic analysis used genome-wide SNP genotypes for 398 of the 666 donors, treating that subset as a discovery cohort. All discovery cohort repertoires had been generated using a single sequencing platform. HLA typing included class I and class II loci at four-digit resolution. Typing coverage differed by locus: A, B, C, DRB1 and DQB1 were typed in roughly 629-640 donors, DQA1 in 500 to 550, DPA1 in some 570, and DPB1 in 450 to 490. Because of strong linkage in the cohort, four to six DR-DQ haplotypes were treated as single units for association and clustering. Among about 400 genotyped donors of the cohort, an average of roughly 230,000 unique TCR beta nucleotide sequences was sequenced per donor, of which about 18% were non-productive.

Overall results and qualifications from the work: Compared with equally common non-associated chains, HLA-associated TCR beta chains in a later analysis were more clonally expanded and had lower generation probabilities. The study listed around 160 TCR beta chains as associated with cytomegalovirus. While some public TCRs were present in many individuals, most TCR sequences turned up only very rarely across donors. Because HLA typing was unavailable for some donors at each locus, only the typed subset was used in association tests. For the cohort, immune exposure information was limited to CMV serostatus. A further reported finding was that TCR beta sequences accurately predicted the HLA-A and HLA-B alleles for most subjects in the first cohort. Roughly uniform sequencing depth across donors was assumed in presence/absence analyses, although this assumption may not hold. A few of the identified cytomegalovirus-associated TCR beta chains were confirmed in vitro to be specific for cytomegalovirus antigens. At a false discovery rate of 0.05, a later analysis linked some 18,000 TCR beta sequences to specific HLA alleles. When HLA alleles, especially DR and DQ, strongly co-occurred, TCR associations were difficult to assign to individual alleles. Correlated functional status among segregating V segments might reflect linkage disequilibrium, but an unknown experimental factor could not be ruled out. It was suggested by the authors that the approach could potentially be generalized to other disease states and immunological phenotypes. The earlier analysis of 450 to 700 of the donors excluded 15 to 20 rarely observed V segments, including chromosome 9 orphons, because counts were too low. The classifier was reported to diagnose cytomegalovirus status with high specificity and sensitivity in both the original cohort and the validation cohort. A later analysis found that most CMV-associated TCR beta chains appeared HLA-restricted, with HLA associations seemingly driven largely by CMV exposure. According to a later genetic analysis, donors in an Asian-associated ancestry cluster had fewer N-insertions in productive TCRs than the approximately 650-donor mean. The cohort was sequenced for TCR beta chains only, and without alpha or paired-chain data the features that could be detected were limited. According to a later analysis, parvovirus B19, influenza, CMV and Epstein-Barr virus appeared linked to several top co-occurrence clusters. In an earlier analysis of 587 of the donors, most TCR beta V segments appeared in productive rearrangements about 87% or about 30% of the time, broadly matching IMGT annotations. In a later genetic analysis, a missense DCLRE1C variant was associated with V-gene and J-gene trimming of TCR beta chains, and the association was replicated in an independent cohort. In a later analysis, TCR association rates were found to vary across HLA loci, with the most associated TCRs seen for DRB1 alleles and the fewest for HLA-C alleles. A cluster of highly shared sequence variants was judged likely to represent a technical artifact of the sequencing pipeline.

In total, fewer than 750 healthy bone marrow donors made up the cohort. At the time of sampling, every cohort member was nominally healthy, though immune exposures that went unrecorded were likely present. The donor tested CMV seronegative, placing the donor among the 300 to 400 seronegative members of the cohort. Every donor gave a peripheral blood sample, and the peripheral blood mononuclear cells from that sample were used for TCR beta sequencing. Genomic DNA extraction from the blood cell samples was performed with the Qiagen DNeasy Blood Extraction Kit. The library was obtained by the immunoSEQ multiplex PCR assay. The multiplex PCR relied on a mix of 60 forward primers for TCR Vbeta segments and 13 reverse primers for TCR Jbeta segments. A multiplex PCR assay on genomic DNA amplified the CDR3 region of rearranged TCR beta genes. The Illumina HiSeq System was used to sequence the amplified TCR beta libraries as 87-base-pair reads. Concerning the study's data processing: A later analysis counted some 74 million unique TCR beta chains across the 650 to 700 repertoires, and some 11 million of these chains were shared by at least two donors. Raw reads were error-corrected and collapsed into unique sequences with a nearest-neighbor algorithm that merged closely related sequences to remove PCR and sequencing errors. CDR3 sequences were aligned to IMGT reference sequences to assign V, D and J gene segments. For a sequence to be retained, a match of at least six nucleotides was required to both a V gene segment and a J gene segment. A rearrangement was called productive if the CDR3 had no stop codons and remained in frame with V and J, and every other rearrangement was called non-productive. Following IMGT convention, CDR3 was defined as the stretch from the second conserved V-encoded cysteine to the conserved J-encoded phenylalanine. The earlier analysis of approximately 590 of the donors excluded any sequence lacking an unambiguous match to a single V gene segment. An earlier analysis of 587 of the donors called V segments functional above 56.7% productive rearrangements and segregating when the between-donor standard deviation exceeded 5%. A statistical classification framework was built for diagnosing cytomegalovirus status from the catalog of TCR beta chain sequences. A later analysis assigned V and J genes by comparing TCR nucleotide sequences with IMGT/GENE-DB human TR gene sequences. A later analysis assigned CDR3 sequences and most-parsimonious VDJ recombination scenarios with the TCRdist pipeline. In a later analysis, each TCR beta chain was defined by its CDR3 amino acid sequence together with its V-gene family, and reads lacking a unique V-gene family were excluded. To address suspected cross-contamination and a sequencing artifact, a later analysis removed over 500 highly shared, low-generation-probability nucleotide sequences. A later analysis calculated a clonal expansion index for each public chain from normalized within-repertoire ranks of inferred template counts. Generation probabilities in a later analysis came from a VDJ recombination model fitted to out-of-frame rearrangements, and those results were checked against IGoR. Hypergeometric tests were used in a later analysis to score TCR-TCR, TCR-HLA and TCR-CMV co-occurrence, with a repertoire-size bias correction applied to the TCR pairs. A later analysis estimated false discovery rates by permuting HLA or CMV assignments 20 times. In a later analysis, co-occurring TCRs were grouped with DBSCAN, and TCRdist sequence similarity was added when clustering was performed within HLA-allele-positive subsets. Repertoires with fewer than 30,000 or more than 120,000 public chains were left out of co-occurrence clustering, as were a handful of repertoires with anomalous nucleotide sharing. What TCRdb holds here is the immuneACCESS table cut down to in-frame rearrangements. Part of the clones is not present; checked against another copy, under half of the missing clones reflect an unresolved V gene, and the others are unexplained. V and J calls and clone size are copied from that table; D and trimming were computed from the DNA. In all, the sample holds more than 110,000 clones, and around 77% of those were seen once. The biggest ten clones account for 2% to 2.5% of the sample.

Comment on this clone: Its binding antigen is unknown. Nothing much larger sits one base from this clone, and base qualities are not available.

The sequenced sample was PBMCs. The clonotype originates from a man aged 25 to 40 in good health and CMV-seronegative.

The DNA sequence is TGTGCCAGCCCCAAAGCTGCTAGCACAGATACGCAGTATTTT. It translates to CASPKAASTDTQYF. The rearrangement combines TRBV7-2 with TRBJ2-3; the D gene is not confidently resolved. Measured from the cysteine to the phenylalanine, the CDR3 is 14 residues long. The entry retains the CDR3 DNA only, 42 bases that are in frame from base 1. V was cut back by 8 bases and J by 0 bases, leaving a gap of 12 bases between them. According to the germline V gene, CDR1 reads SGHTA and CDR2 reads FQGNSA.